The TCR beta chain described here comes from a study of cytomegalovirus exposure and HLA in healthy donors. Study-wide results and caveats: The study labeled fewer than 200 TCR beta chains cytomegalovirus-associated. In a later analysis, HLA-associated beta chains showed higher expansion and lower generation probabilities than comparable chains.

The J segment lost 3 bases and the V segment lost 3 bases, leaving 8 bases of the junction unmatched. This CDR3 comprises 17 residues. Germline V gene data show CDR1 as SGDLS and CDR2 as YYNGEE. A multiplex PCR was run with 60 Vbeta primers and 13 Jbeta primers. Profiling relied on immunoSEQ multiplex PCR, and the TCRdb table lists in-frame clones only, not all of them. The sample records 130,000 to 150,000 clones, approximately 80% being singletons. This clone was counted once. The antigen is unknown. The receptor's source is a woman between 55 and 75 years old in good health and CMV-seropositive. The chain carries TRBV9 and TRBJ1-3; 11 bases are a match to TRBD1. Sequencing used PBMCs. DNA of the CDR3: TGTGCCAGCAGCGATCCCGGGACAGGGGGTAGTGGAAACACCATATATTTT. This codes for CASSDPGTGGSGNTIYF.